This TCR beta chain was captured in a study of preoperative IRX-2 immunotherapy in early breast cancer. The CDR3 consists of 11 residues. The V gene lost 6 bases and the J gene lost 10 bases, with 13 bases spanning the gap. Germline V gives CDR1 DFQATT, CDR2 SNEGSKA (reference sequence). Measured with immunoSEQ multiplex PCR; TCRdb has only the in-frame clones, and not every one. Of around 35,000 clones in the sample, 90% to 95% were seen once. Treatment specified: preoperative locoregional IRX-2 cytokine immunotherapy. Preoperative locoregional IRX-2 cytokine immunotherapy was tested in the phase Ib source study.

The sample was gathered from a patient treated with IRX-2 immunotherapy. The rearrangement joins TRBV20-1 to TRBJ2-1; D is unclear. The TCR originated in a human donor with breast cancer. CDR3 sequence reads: CSAASFGEQFF. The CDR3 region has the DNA TGCAGTGCAGCTAGTTTCGGGGAGCAGTTCTTC.